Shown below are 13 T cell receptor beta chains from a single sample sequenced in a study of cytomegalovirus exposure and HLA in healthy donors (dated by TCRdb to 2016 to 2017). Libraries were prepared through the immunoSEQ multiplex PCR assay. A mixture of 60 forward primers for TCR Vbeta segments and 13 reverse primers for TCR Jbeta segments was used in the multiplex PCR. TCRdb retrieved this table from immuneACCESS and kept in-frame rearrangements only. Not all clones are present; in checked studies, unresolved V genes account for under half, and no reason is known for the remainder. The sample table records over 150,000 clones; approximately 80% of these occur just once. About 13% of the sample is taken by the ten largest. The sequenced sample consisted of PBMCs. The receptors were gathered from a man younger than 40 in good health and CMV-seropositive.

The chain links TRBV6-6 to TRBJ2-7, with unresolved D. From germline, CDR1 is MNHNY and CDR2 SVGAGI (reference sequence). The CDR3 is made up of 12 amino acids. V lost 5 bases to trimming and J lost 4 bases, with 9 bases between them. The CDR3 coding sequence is TGTGCCAGCAGTCCGGTCTCATACGAGCAGTACTTC. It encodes CASSPVSYEQYF.

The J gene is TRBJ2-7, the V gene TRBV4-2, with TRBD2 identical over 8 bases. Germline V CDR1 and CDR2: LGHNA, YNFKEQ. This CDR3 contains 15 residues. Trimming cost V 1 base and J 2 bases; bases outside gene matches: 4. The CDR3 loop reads CASSQGAGGPYEQYF. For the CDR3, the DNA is TGTGCCAGCAGCCAAGGGGCGGGAGGCCCCTACGAGCAGTACTTC.

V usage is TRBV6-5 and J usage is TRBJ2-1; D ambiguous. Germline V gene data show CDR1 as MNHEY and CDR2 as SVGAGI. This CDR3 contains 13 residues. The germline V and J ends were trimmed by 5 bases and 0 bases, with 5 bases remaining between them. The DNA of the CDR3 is TGTGCCAGCAGTCGGAGCTCCTACAATGAGCAGTTCTTC. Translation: CASSRSSYNEQFF.

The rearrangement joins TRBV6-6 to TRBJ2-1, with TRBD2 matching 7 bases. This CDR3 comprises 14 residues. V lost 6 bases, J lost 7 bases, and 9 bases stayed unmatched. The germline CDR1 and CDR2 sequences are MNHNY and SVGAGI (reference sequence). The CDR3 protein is CASRVSGAGNEQFF. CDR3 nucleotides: TGTGCCAGCAGAGTGAGCGGAGCGGGAAATGAGCAGTTCTTC.

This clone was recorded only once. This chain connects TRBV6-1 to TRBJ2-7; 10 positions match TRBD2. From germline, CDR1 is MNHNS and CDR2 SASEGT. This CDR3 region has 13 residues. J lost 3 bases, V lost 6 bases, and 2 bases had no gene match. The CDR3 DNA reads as TGTGCCAGCAGCTGGACTAGCGGCTACGAGCAGTACTTC. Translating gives CASSWTSGYEQYF.

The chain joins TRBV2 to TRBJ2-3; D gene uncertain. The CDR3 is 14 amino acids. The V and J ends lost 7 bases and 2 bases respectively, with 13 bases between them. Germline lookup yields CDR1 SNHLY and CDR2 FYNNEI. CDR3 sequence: CASKEVDYTDTQYF. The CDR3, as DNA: TGTGCCAGCAAAGAGGTAGATTACACAGATACGCAGTATTTT. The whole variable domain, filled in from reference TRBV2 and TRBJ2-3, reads EPEVTQTPSHQVTQMGQEVILRCVPISNHLYFYWYRQILGQKVEFLVSFYNNEISEKSEIFDDQFSVERPDGSNFTLKIRSTKLEDSAMYFCASKEVDYTDTQYFGPGTRLTVL.

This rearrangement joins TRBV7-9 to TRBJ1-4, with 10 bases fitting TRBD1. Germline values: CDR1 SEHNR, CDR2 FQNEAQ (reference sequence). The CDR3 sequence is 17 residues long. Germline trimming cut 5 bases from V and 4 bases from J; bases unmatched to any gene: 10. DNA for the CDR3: TGTGCCAGCAGCCCCCAGCTTGGACAGGGGGATAATGAAAAACTGTTTTTT. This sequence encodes CASSPQLGQGDNEKLFF.

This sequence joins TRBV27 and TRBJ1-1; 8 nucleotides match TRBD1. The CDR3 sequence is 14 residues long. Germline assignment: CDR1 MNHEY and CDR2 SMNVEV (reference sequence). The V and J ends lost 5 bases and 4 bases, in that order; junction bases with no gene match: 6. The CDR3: CASSMDRAGTEAFF. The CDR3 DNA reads TGTGCCAGCAGTATGGACAGGGCTGGCACTGAAGCTTTCTTT.

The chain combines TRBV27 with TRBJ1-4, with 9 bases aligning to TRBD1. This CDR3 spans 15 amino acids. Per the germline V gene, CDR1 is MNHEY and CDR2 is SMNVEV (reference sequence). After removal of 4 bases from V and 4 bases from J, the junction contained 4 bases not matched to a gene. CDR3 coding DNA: TGTGCCAGCAGTTCCATGGGACAGGGTAATGAAAAACTGTTTTTT. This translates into CASSSMGQGNEKLFF.

The CDR3: CASSHVTGIGNQPQHF. CDR3 nucleotide sequence: TGTGCCAGCAGCCACGTCACAGGGATAGGCAATCAGCCCCAGCATTTT. This rearrangement joins TRBV4-2 to TRBJ1-5; perhaps TRBD1 as D (6 bases). Trimming left V 3 bases short and J 2 bases short, with 14 bases between. The CDR3 is 16 residues long. Germline V CDR1 and CDR2: LGHNA, YNFKEQ.

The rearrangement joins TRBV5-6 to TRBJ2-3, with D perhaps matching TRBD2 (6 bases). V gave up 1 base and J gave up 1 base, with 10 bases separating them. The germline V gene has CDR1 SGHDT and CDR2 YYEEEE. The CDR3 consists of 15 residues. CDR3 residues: CASSLSGEGTDTQYF. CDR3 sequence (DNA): TGTGCCAGCAGCTTGTCGGGAGAGGGCACAGATACGCAGTATTTT.

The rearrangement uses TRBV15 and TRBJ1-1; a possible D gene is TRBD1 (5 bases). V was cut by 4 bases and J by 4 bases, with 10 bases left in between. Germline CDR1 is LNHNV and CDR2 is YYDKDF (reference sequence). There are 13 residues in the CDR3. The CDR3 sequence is CATSKGVGTEAFF. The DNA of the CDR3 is TGTGCCACCAGCAAAGGGGTGGGCACTGAAGCTTTCTTT.

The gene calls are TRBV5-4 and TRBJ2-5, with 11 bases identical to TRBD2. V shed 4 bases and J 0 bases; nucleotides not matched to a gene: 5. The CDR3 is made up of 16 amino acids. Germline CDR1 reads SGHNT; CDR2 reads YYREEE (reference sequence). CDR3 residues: CASSPGTSGYQETQYF. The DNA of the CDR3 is TGTGCCAGCAGCCCCGGGACTAGCGGCTACCAAGAGACCCAGTACTTC.